The clone carrying this T cell receptor (beta chain) was counted ten times or more. Its specificity is unknown. Noted time point: newly diagnosed GD, antithyroid drugs for less than 3 months. The TCR library was prepared using RNA isolated from PBMCs. The data were taken from a study of regulatory T cells in long-lasting Graves disease. Study outcomes and limitations: It was possible that the small sample size reduced accuracy. Favoring TRBV28, TRBJ1-2 and TRBJ2-5 was a feature seen in persistent disease.

Investigators prepared the TCR beta libraries by applying iRepertoire HTBI primers and Arm-PCR of CDR3 regions. TCRdb itself ran the multiplex PCR reads through MiXCR, one entry per CDR3 protein. Among a few hundred thousand distinct CDR3 sequences listed, around 19% were seen once. The germline V and J ends were trimmed by 5 bases and 5 bases, with 16 bases remaining between them. Germline CDR1 and CDR2: SNHLY and FYNNEI. The CDR3 is 15 amino acids. The same specimen was also included in a second study, on T cells in Graves' hyperthyroidism and ophthalmopathy. That study adds: The study based diagnoses on clinical symptoms, serum thyroxine and TRAb, thyroid ultrasound and orbital computed tomography.

V is TRBV2 and J is TRBJ1-5; no clear D gene. The source is a woman aged 30 to 39 with Graves disease. Sequenced here: peripheral blood mononuclear cells (PBMCs), sampled at new diagnosis, from a patient treated with antithyroid drugs. CDR3 in DNA: TGTGCCAGCAGTCGAGACAAATCACCGGATCAGCCCCAGCATTTT. Translation: CASSRDKSPDQPQHF.